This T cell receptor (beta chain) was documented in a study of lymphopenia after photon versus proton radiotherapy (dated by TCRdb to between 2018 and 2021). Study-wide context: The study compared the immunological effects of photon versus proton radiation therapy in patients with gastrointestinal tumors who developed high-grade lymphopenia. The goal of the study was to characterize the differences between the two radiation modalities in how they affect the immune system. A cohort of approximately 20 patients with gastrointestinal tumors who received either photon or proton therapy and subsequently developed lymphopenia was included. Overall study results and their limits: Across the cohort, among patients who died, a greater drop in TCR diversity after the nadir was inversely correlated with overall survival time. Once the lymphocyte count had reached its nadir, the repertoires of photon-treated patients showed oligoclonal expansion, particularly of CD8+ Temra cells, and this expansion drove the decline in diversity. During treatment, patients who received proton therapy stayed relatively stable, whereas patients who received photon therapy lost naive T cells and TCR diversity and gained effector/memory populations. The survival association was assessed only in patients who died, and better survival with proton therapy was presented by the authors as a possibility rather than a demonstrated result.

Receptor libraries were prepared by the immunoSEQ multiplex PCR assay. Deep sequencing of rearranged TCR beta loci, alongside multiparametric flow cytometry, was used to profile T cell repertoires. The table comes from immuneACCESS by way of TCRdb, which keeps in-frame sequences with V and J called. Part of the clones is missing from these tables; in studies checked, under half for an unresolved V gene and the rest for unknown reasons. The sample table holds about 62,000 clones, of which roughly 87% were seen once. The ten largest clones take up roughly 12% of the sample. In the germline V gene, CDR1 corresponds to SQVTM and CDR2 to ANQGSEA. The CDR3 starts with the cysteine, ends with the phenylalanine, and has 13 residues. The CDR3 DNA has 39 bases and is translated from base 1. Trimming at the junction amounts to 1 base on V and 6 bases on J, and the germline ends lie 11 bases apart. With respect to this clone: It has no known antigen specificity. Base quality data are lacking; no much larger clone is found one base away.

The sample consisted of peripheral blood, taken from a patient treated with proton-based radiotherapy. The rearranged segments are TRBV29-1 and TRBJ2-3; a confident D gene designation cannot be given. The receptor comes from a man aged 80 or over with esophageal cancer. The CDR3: CSVEVPSTDTQYF. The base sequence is TGCAGCGTTGAAGTACCGTCCACGGATACGCAGTATTTT.